The T cell receptor beta chain under discussion was sequenced for a study of T cells after yellow fever vaccination. The study's findings and limits: Once the booster was given, most primary-vaccination clones reappeared, at about 96% for CD4 and more than 85% for CD8. The CD4 compartment and the CD8 compartment contained a small share of clonotypes in common. Secondary responses were weaker yet peaked faster, day 5 versus 15.

A 5'RACE template-switching step, the method used to make TCR cDNA, added a universal primer site and UMIs. TCRdb passed the 5' RACE reads through MiXCR, listing each CDR3 protein once. The data show about 580,000 distinct CDR3 sequences, with roughly a sixth seen just once and 17% held by the top ten. With 5 bases clipped from V and 10 bases from J, the junction kept 11 bases outside the gene matches. The CDR3 has 13 amino acids. CDR1 DFQATT and CDR2 SNEGSKA come from the germline V gene (reference sequence). Notes on this clonotype: Its antigen is unidentified.

This sequence joins TRBV20-1 and TRBJ1-1; 9 bases line up with TRBD1. This receptor was obtained from a man aged 18 to 30 who received the YFV17D yellow fever vaccine. The sequenced sample was PBMCs, obtained about 5 days after the first yellow fever vaccination. CDR3 nucleotide sequence: TGCAGTGCTCAGAGGAGGGGGACAGGGTTAGCTTTCTTT. Its translation: CSAQRRGTGLAFF.